The source of this TCR beta chain is a study of post-analysis software for immune sequencing data. Study information: In terms of disease course, relapsing-remitting, secondary progressive and progressive-relapsing multiple sclerosis were included.

General study findings and limits: Elevated frequency relative to controls characterized roughly five TRBV segments in patients, TRBV5-6, TRBV5-1 and TRBV20-1 among them. Those with multiple sclerosis, the patient group, showed significantly lower normalized Chao1 diversity than controls.

Tagging with unique molecular identifiers was a feature of the TCR beta cDNA libraries. TCRdb processed the PCR reads anew with MiXCR; each CDR3 protein has one entry. The table has fewer than 850,000 distinct CDR3 sequences, about 27% seen once. Comment on this clonotype: Its antigen is as yet unknown.

Trimming pared 7 bases from V and 4 bases from J, leaving 11 bases between. The CDR3 is 14 amino acids. Germline-derived CDR1 and CDR2 are SGHTA and FQGNSA. Material for sequencing was blood. This TCR derives from a girl between 10 and 17 years old with multiple sclerosis. This chain connects TRBV7-2 to TRBJ2-6, with no clear D. The CDR3 coding sequence is TGTGCCAGCACCGACCGATGGGGGGCCAACGTCCTGACTTTC. Translating it yields CASTDRWGANVLTF.